Listed here is a single T cell receptor beta chain. Its antigen remains unknown. This specimen comes from a study of cytomegalovirus exposure and HLA in healthy donors. Findings and limits, study-wide: Cytomegalovirus-associated TCR beta chains were listed, numbering 164.

This CDR3 spans 15 amino acids. V was shortened by 6 bases and J by 5 bases, with 17 bases between the two germline ends. Germline CDR1 LNHDA, CDR2 SQIVND (reference sequence). Primers for the PCR totalled 60 Vbeta and 13 Jbeta. Sequenced by immunoSEQ multiplex PCR; TCRdb stores in-frame clones only, minus some. This table holds 90,000 to 140,000 clones, more than 60% found once. The rearrangement joins TRBV19 to TRBJ1-5; no clear D gene. The clonotype comes from a male donor in good health and CMV-seronegative. The sample comprised PBMCs. The CDR3 is CASSTSSGGHQPQHF. CDR3 nucleotide sequence: TGTGCCAGTAGCACATCCTCGGGAGGGCATCAGCCCCAGCATTTT.